This TCR beta chain was identified during a study of chemoradiotherapy in HPV16-positive cancers. Study-wide findings and caveats: Better recurrence-free survival went with HPV-responsive T-cell expansion in HPV16-positive patients.

TCRdb's table, derived via immunoSEQ multiplex PCR, lists solely in-frame clones and lacks some. The sample holds just over 15,000 clones, over 75% seen once. Notes on this clone: Its antigen is unknown.

Sampling was conducted from a patient who underwent chemoradiotherapy. This TCR derives from a human donor with HPV-associated anogenital cancer.

The CDR3 sequence is CASSMGYEQYF. The DNA for the CDR3 is TGTGCCAGTAGTATGGGGTACGAGCAGTACTTC. V and J are TRBV19 and TRBJ2-7; D unresolved. Germline values: CDR1 LNHDA, CDR2 SQIVND (reference sequence). With 3 bases removed from V and 4 bases from J, the gap between germline ends came to 4 bases. The CDR3 totals 11 residues.